Listed here are 14 T cell receptor beta chains from one sample, sequenced in a study of beta chain features in type 1 diabetes (dated by TCRdb to 2017 to 2018). Summary of the overall study and its limitations: Type 1 diabetes patients showed a moderate but significant shortening of TCRB CDR3 length in all four CD4+ subsets.

For these receptors, no antigen is known. The method was the immunoSEQ multiplex PCR assay. The entire isolated RNA was reverse transcribed using the High Capacity cDNA Reverse Transcription Kit, and thus expressed TCRB transcripts were sequenced. TCRdb stores this immuneACCESS table with in-frame sequences only. Part of the clones is absent; in the studies checked, under half of the shortfall reflects unresolved V genes, and no reason is known for the rest. The sample includes more than 120,000 clones, with about an eighth observed a single time. The ten largest account for around 1.2% of the sample. The sample taken for sequencing was central memory CD4+ T cells from blood. The receptor set was obtained from a man aged 18 to 29 with type 1 diabetes.

This clone has a handful of counts. J is TRBJ1-2 and V is TRBV29-1; D not resolved. The CDR3 has 12 residues. Germline lookup yields CDR1 SQVTM and CDR2 ANQGSEA. V lost 7 bases to trimming and J lost 4 bases, with 13 bases between them. The CDR3: CSDGLDSYGYTF. The CDR3, as DNA: TGCAGCGATGGACTAGATTCCTATGGCTACACCTTC.

This clone was detected only a few times. The chain links TRBV29-1 to TRBJ2-5; D uncertain. V was shortened by 8 bases and J by 4 bases, with 17 bases between the two germline ends. Per germline, CDR1 SQVTM and CDR2 ANQGSEA. The CDR3 is made up of 13 amino acids. The CDR3 DNA follows: TGCAGCACATCCCCAAGATTGGGAGAGACCCAGTACTTC. This codes for CSTSPRLGETQYF. Combining the CDR3 with reference TRBV29-1 and TRBJ2-5 gives the whole variable domain SAVISQKPSRDICQRGTSLTIQCQVDSQVTMMFWYRQQPGQSLTLIATANQGSEATYESGFVIDKFPISRPNLTFSTLTVSNMSPEDSSIYLCSTSPRLGETQYFGPGTRLLVL.

The chain combines TRBV9 with TRBJ2-3, with D possibly being TRBD2 (5 bases). Germline values: CDR1 SGDLS, CDR2 YYNGEE. The CDR3 runs 15 residues. V was shortened by 3 bases and J by 0 bases, with 11 bases between the two germline ends. This CDR3 is CASSATRGSTDTQYF. The CDR3, as DNA: TGTGCCAGCAGCGCCACCCGGGGTAGCACAGATACGCAGTATTTT.

This clone was observed a handful of times. The CDR3 here is CASSPVRQKDQYF. CDR3 in DNA: TGTGCCAGCAGCCCCGTCAGACAGAAGGATCAGTACTTC. J is TRBJ2-4 and V is TRBV16, with D possibly being TRBD1 (5 bases). Trimming left V 4 bases short and J 12 bases short, with 16 bases between. Germline CDR1 reads KGHSY; CDR2 reads FQNENV. The CDR3 loop spans 13 amino acids.

This clone was observed a handful of times. This chain uses TRBV9 with TRBJ2-3, with unresolved D. The V gene lost 3 bases and the J gene lost 4 bases, with 15 bases spanning the gap. Germline V lookup: CDR1 SGDLS, CDR2 YYNGEE. The CDR3 runs to 15 residues. The DNA for the CDR3 is TGTGCCAGCAGCGGGCTCCAGGCTGGGGCAGATACGCAGTATTTT. Protein: CASSGLQAGADTQYF.

This clone was counted ten times or more. The chain links TRBV23-1 to TRBJ1-2; D ambiguous. TRBV23-1 carries the ORF label, with uncertain function. Trimming pared 6 bases from V and 4 bases from J, leaving 9 bases between. This CDR3 is 12 amino acids long. The CDR3 sequence is CASSAFGYGYTF. The CDR3 nucleotides read TGCGCCAGCAGCGCCTTTGGCTATGGCTACACCTTC.

The chain uses TRBV5-1 and TRBJ2-3, with D uncertain. V was shortened by 0 bases and J by 1 base, with 12 bases between the two germline ends. From germline, CDR1 is SGHRS and CDR2 YFSETQ. The CDR3 is 16 amino acids. The CDR3 sequence is CASSLEGSRGTDTQYF. CDR3 nucleotide sequence: TGCGCCAGCAGCTTGGAGGGCTCCCGGGGCACAGATACGCAGTATTTT.

A few counts support this clone. The rearrangement links TRBV7-8 to TRBJ2-5; D is possibly TRBD1 (5 bases). V was shortened by 5 bases and J by 1 base, with 11 bases between the two germline ends. From germline, CDR1 is SGHVS and CDR2 FQNEAQ. The CDR3 covers 14 residues. The CDR3 sequence: CASSKGRSQETQYF. CDR3 in DNA: TGTGCCAGCAGCAAGGGGCGGTCCCAAGAGACCCAGTACTTC.

This clone was observed a handful of times. The chain carries TRBV28 and TRBJ1-5, with D perhaps TRBD1 (6 bases). The CDR3 has 14 residues. The germline V gene has CDR1 MDHEN and CDR2 SYDVKM. Deletions cut 6 bases from V and 9 bases from J, with 18 bases between. CDR3 sequence (DNA): TGTGCCAGCAGCCCAACCACAGGGCAGCGGCCCCAGCATTTT. Protein: CASSPTTGQRPQHF.

This chain links TRBV23-1 with TRBJ2-7; D possibly matches TRBD1 or TRBD2 (5 bases each). TRBV23-1 is recorded as an ORF, its role being uncertain. Trimming took off 4 bases at V and 6 bases at J, with 7 bases between the two ends. CDR3 size: 11 residues. For the CDR3, the DNA is TGCGCCAGCAGTCGGGACGCCGAGCAGTACTTC. Translating gives CASSRDAEQYF.

This chain uses TRBV6-1 with TRBJ1-2; 7 nucleotides agree with TRBD1. The CDR3 has 16 residues. Germline V gives CDR1 MNHNS, CDR2 SASEGT. The ends lost 1 base at V and 8 bases at J; junction bases unmatched: 13. CDR3 sequence (DNA): TGTGCCAGCAGTGAAGGTCGGGTGCAGGGGGTAGGCGGCTACACCTTC. It yields the protein CASSEGRVQGVGGYTF.

The genes are TRBV14 and TRBJ1-6, with 7 bases aligning to TRBD1. This CDR3 is 15 amino acids long. Trimming removed 4 bases from V and 6 bases from J; junction bases left unmatched: 6. From germline, CDR1 is SGHDN and CDR2 FVKESK. The CDR3 nucleotides are TGTGCCAGCAGCCGTGGCGACAGGGTTAATTCACCCCTCCACTTT. Amino acid sequence: CASSRGDRVNSPLHF.

This clone has more than one count but fewer than ten. The sample contains more than one DNA sequence encoding this CDR3. The chain combines TRBV5-1 with TRBJ2-1; 9 bases are a match to TRBD1. The CDR3 runs 15 residues. The J segment lost 5 bases and the V segment lost 0 bases, leaving 3 bases of the junction unmatched. The germline CDR1 and CDR2 sequences are SGHRS and YFSETQ. CDR3 DNA: TGCGCCAGCAGCTTGGGGACAGGGGAGCACAATGAGCAGTTCTTC. It is translated as CASSLGTGEHNEQFF.

This clone has more than one count but fewer than ten. V is TRBV6-5 and J is TRBJ2-7, with unresolved D. The CDR3 contains 13 residues. V was cut by 6 bases and J by 5 bases, with 14 bases left in between. Germline CDR1 MNHEY, CDR2 SVGAGI. CDR3: CASRVRERDEQYF. CDR3 DNA: TGTGCCAGCAGGGTACGAGAAAGAGACGAGCAGTACTTC.